This TCR beta chain was identified in a study of response to subunit inactivated influenza vaccine. V was trimmed by 4 bases and J by 5 bases, leaving 8 bases between them. The germline V gene encodes CDR1 LNHNV and CDR2 YYDKDF (reference sequence). This CDR3 is built from 13 residues. TCRdb used MiXCR to reprocess the RT-PCR reads, holding one entry per CDR3 protein. The sample has 590,000 or so distinct CDR3 sequences, around 13% seen once; the top ten hold about 7.6%. This clonotype was recorded many times. Its antigen is not identified. Overall study results and limits: There was a suggestion from the authors that each seasonal influenza vaccination recruits few new T cells.

Material: PBMCs from blood, obtained 14 to 15 days before vaccination. This chain links TRBV15 with TRBJ2-2; the D gene is possibly TRBD2 (5 bases). This sequence was found in a man in his forties or fifties who received an inactivated influenza vaccine. The DNA of the CDR3 is TGTGCCACCAGCAACCGGGATACCGGGGAGCTGTTTTTT. Amino acids: CATSNRDTGELFF.